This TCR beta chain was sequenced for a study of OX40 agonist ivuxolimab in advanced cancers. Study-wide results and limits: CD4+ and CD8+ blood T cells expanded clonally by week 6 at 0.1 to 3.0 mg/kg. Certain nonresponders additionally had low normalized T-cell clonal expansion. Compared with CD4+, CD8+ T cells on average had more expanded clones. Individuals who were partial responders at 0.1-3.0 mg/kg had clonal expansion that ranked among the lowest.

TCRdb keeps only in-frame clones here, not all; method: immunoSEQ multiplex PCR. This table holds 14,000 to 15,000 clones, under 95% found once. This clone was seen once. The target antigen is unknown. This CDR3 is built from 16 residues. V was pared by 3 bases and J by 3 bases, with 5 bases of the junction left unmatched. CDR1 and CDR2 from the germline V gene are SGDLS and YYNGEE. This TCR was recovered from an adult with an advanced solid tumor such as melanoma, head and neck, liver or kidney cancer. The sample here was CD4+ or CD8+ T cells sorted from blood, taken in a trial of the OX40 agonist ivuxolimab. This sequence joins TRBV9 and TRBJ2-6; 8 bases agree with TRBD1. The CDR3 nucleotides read TGTGCCAGCAGCGACAGGACAGGGTTTGGGGCCAACGTCCTGACTTTC. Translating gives CASSDRTGFGANVLTF.